The 20 T cell receptor beta chains in this list originate from one sample, sequenced in a study of shared T cell receptors in the human thymus. Sequencing used immunoSEQ multiplex PCR; TCRdb keeps in-frame clones, though not all of them. The sample holds about 730,000 clones, 70% to 90% seen once. These data also formed part of another study, on human thymus T cells.

The material sequenced was thymocytes. The source is a girl under three years old with a congenital heart defect.

The chain links TRBV19 to TRBJ2-7, with TRBD2 as a possible D gene (5 bases). CDR1 and CDR2 from the germline V gene are LNHDA and SQIVND (reference sequence). The CDR3 is made up of 14 amino acids. Trimming took off 0 bases at V and 5 bases at J, with 11 bases between the two ends. The CDR3, as DNA: TGTGCCAGTAGTATAGAAGGAGGCTCTGACGAGCAGTACTTC. Its translation: CASSIEGGSDEQYF.

This clone was seen more than once but under ten times. This rearrangement joins TRBV18 to TRBJ2-4; 12 positions match TRBD1. Trimming removed 2 bases from V and 9 bases from J; junction bases left unmatched: 5. Germline V gene sequence: CDR1 KGHSH, CDR2 LQKENI. The CDR3 has 15 residues. The DNA of the CDR3 is TGTGCCAGCTCACCAGGGACAGGGGGCATGGTCATTCAGTACTTC. Its protein product is CASSPGTGGMVIQYF.

The V gene is TRBV27, the J gene TRBJ2-7; 7 bases are a match to TRBD2. Germline V gives CDR1 MNHEY, CDR2 SMNVEV (reference sequence). The CDR3 runs 11 residues. V shed 9 bases and J 5 bases; nucleotides not matched to a gene: 4. The CDR3 coding sequence is TGTGCCAGTACGGGGGGAGACGAGCAGTACTTC. This codes for CASTGGDEQYF.

The gene calls are TRBV19 and TRBJ1-1; D remains ambiguous. This CDR3 contains 13 residues. The ends were cut back, 9 bases at V and 4 bases at J, with 15 bases in the middle. The V gene's germline CDR1 is LNHDA and CDR2 SQIVND (reference sequence). CDR3 in DNA: TGTGCCAGCTACACCTCCTGGGCCACTGAAGCTTTCTTT. Translating gives CASYTSWATEAFF.

This chain uses TRBV28 with TRBJ2-3, with TRBD2 identical over 9 bases. Germline assignment: CDR1 MDHEN and CDR2 SYDVKM. The CDR3 runs 17 residues. With V trimmed by 5 bases and J by 2 bases, 11 bases remained unmatched. The CDR3 nucleotides are TGTGCCAGCAGTGTCGCCGGAGGCGGGGGGGTCACAGATACGCAGTATTTT. Its translation is CASSVAGGGGVTDTQYF.

V and J are TRBV29-1 and TRBJ2-1, with D perhaps matching TRBD1 (6 bases). Trimming stripped 1 base from V and 6 bases from J, with 7 bases between. CDR3 length equals 12 residues. Germline assignment: CDR1 SQVTM and CDR2 ANQGSEA. The CDR3 coding sequence is TGCAGCGTTGAAGGCAGGGGCAATGAGCAGTTCTTC. Translation: CSVEGRGNEQFF.

The rearrangement uses TRBV4-3 and TRBJ2-7; TRBD2 is a possible D gene (5 bases). Deletions cut 4 bases from V and 3 bases from J, with 19 bases between. The germline V gene has CDR1 LGHNA and CDR2 YSLEER. The CDR3 is 16 amino acids. The CDR3, as DNA: TGCGCCAGCAGCCCGGGAAACACGAGGCGCGACTACGAGCAGTACTTC. Protein: CASSPGNTRRDYEQYF.

The V and J genes are TRBV4-3 and TRBJ1-6, with D perhaps TRBD1 (6 bases). The CDR3 sequence is 16 residues long. CDR1 and CDR2 (germline): LGHNA, YSLEER. V lost 1 base, J lost 5 bases, and 12 bases lay in between. The CDR3 DNA follows: TGCGCCAGCAGCCAAGGCCGCGGGGGGCATAATTCACCCCTCCACTTT. Protein: CASSQGRGGHNSPLHF.

V and J are TRBV28 and TRBJ2-7, with a weak D call TRBD1 (6 bases). This CDR3 region has 14 residues. V lost 5 bases to trimming and J lost 6 bases, with 17 bases between them. Germline assignment: CDR1 MDHEN and CDR2 SYDVKM. The DNA of the CDR3 is TGTGCCAGCAGTATCGGGACACGAGTTAGCGAGCAGTACTTC. This sequence encodes CASSIGTRVSEQYF.

The chain links TRBV5-1 to TRBJ1-1; maybe TRBD1 (6 bases). Trimming shortened V by 1 base and J by 6 bases, and 10 bases separated the two germline ends. The CDR3 covers 13 residues. Germline CDR1 SGHRS, CDR2 YFSETQ. CDR3 bases: TGCGCCAGCAGCTTGACGGGGGGCTCTGAAGCTTTCTTT. Translation: CASSLTGGSEAFF.

The chain has TRBV19 and TRBJ1-2; tentative D call: TRBD1 (5 bases). Per the germline V gene, CDR1 is LNHDA and CDR2 is SQIVND (reference sequence). The CDR3 totals 15 residues. V was clipped by 5 bases and J by 6 bases, with 19 bases between them. The CDR3 loop reads CASSPRQNTADGYTF. CDR3 coding DNA: TGTGCCAGTAGTCCAAGACAGAATACCGCTGATGGCTACACCTTC.

The chain has TRBV6-5 and TRBJ2-7, with TRBD1 as a possible D gene (5 bases). V dropped 6 bases and J dropped 2 bases, with 8 bases sitting between them. This CDR3 is built from 12 residues. From germline, CDR1 is MNHEY and CDR2 SVGAGI. The CDR3 region has the DNA TGTGCCAGCAGCCAGGGAACCTACGAGCAGTACTTC. It specifies CASSQGTYEQYF.

The rearrangement joins TRBV7-9 to TRBJ2-7, with TRBD2 matching over 8 bases. CDR3 length: 17 amino acids. Germline values: CDR1 SEHNR, CDR2 FQNEAQ (reference sequence). V shed 5 bases and J 3 bases; nucleotides not matched to a gene: 15. Written as DNA, the CDR3 is TGTGCCAGCAGCAGGGCAGGGGCGGGGGGCGGAATCTACGAGCAGTACTTC. It encodes CASSRAGAGGGIYEQYF.

The chain couples TRBV27 to TRBJ1-2; 8 nucleotides align to TRBD1. The V segment lost 7 bases and the J segment 6 bases; nucleotides outside the gene matches: 28. Germline V gene data show CDR1 as MNHEY and CDR2 as SMNVEV (reference sequence). The CDR3 totals 20 residues. The CDR3 region is CASTRTGKPRRMFLLDGYTF. CDR3 coding DNA: TGTGCCAGCACAAGGACAGGGAAGCCTCGGAGGATGTTTCTACTGGATGGCTACACCTTC.

This chain joins TRBV12-5 and TRBJ1-1; no reliable D call. Germline loops: CDR1 LGHNT, CDR2 FRNRAP. V lost 6 bases and J 1 base, leaving 6 bases between the germline ends. This CDR3 region has 12 residues. The CDR3 protein is CASGLRNTEAFF. The CDR3 bases are TGTGCTAGTGGCTTGCGGAACACTGAAGCTTTCTTT.

CDR3 nucleotide sequence: TGCGCCAGCAGCCAAGATGGAGGGTTGGGTGAAAAACTGTTTTTT. Protein product: CASSQDGGLGEKLFF. This sequence joins TRBV4-3 and TRBJ1-4; no clear D. Germline CDR1 and CDR2: LGHNA and YSLEER. The CDR3 runs 15 residues. Deletions cut 0 bases from V and 7 bases from J, with 12 bases between.

The chain is built from TRBV27 and TRBJ1-4; 10 positions match TRBD1. CDR1 and CDR2 from the germline V gene are MNHEY and SMNVEV (reference sequence). The CDR3 is 16 residues long. Trimming at V came to 4 bases and at J to 3 bases, leaving 5 bases not matched to a gene. CDR3 protein: CASSSTGGRSNEKLFF. CDR3 sequence (DNA): TGTGCCAGCAGTTCGACAGGGGGCCGGTCTAATGAAAAACTGTTTTTT.

CDR3 loop: CASSVQILSGNTIYF. For the CDR3, the DNA is TGTGCCAGCAGTGTACAGATCCTCTCTGGAAACACCATATATTTT. This chain uses TRBV6-1 with TRBJ1-3; no definite D call. The CDR3 is made up of 15 amino acids. The V gene lost 4 bases and the J gene lost 0 bases, with 10 bases spanning the gap. The germline V gene encodes CDR1 MNHNS and CDR2 SASEGT.

Here the CDR3 reads CASSLAGQITDTQYF. The CDR3 DNA is TGCGCCAGCAGCTTGGCTGGCCAGATCACAGATACGCAGTATTTT. V gene TRBV5-1 combines with J gene TRBJ2-3; D not resolved. The CDR3 has 15 amino acids. V lost 0 bases, J lost 2 bases, and 10 bases lay in between. CDR1 is SGHRS, CDR2 YFSETQ, per germline.

The chain uses TRBV10-2 and TRBJ1-1; D gene ambiguous. The CDR3 sequence is 12 residues long. V dropped 2 bases and J dropped 7 bases, with 8 bases sitting between them. Germline CDR1 reads WSHSY; CDR2 reads SAAADI. CDR3: CASSENGVEAFF. The CDR3 DNA follows: TGCGCCAGCAGTGAGAATGGAGTTGAAGCTTTCTTT.